The sequence of this TCR beta chain was determined in a study of T cell changes during pregnancy in multiple sclerosis. The CDR3 length is 16 residues. Trimming removed 2 bases from V and 5 bases from J; junction bases left unmatched: 11. Per germline, CDR1 SGHNT and CDR2 YYREEE (reference sequence). The repertoire was sequenced with immunoSEQ multiplex PCR; TCRdb's copy has only in-frame clones and lacks some. Of tens of thousands of clones listed, about 91% are singletons. The chain uses TRBV5-4 and TRBJ2-5; 8 nucleotides match TRBD2. The clonotype comes from a female donor with multiple sclerosis, enrolled in a pregnancy study. Sequences were derived from peripheral blood, sampled before pregnancy. The CDR3 reads CASSLTGGGPGETQYF. CDR3 nucleotides: TGTGCCAGCAGCTTAACCGGGGGGGGTCCTGGGGAGACCCAGTACTTC.